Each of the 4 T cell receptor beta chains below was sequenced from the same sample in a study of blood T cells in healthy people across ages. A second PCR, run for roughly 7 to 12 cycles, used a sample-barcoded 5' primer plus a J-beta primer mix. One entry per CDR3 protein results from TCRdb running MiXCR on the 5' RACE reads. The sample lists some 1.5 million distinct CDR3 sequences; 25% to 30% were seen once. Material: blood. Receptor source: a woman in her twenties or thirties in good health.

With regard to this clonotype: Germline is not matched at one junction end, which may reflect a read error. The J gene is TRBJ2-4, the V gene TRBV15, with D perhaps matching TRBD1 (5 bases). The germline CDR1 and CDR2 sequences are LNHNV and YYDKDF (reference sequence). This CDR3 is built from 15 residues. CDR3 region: CATSRGVTAKNIRYF. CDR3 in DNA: TGTGCCACCAGCAGAGGCGTGACAGCCAAAAACATTCGGTACTTC.

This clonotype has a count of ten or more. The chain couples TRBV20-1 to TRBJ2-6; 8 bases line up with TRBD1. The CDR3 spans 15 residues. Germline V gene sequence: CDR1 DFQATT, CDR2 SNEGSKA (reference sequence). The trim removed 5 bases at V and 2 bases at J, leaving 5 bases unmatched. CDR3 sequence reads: CSAPQGAAGANVLTF. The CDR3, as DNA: TGCAGTGCTCCCCAGGGGGCAGCTGGGGCCAACGTCCTGACTTTC.

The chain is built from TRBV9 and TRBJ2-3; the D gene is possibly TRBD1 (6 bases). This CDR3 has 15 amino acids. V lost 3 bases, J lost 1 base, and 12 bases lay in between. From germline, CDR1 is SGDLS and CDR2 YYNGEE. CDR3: CASSGQPGGTDTQYF. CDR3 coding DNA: TGTGCCAGCAGCGGCCAACCAGGGGGCACAGATACGCAGTATTTT.

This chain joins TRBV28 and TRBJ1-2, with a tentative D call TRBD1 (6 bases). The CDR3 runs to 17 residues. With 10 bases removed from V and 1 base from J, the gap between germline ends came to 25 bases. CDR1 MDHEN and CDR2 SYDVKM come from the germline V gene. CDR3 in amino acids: CANRRFTGTSFNYGYTF. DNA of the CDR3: TGTGCCAACAGAAGATTCACCGGGACATCTTTTAACTATGGCTACACCTTC.